This passage covers 8 T cell receptor beta chains from one sample sequenced in a study of T cells in tuberculosis. Here immunoSEQ multiplex PCR was the method, and the copy in TCRdb shows in-frame clones only, minus some. The data contain more than 30,000 clones, roughly 95% of them singletons. Sequenced sample: PBMCs. The source of these receptors is a donor under 30 with latent tuberculosis or without tuberculosis infection.

The genes are TRBV4-1 and TRBJ1-4, with D unresolved. Germline CDR1 and CDR2: MGHRA and YSYEKL. The V and J ends lost 4 bases and 11 bases respectively, with 20 bases between them. The CDR3 length is 15 residues. The CDR3 coding sequence is TGCGCCAGCAGCCTCGGACGTGCCGGGGTAGGGAAACTGTTTTTT. Translated, it gives CASSLGRAGVGKLFF.

The chain has TRBV7-9 and TRBJ1-2; 7 bases line up with TRBD1. J gave up 4 bases and V 5 bases, and 1 base lay outside the gene matches. Germline V gene sequence: CDR1 SEHNR, CDR2 FQNEAQ (reference sequence). CDR3 length: 12 amino acids. In DNA form, the CDR3 reads TGTGCCAGCAGCCGGGACAGCTATGGCTACACCTTC. Protein sequence: CASSRDSYGYTF.

The chain employs TRBV4-1 and TRBJ1-2, with a possible D match to TRBD1 (5 bases). Trimming removed 0 bases at V and 4 bases at J, with 12 bases between. The V gene's germline CDR1 is MGHRA and CDR2 YSYEKL. The CDR3 is made up of 15 amino acids. Here the CDR3 reads CASSQDRGGSYGYTF. In DNA, the CDR3 is TGCGCCAGCAGCCAAGACCGCGGGGGGAGCTATGGCTACACCTTC.

V gene TRBV5-1 combines with J gene TRBJ1-1; a weak D match, TRBD1 (6 bases). The V gene lost 1 base and the J gene lost 5 bases, with 9 bases spanning the gap. Germline loops: CDR1 SGHRS, CDR2 YFSETQ. The CDR3 contains 13 residues. The CDR3 sequence: CASSLSGETEAFF. The CDR3 coding sequence is TGCGCCAGCAGCTTGTCAGGGGAAACTGAAGCTTTCTTT. Together with reference TRBV5-1 and TRBJ1-1, the CDR3 gives the full variable domain: KAGVTQTPRYLIKTRGQQVTLSCSPISGHRSVSWYQQTPGQGLQFLFEYFSETQRNKGNFPGRFSGRQFSNSRSEMNVSTLELGDSALYLCASSLSGETEAFFGQGTRLTVV.

The CDR3 here is CASATSASSYEQYF. The CDR3 DNA reads as TGTGCCAGCGCAACTAGCGCGAGCTCCTACGAGCAGTACTTC. V gene TRBV9 combines with J gene TRBJ2-7, with 7 bases that match TRBD2. The V segment lost 7 bases and the J segment 0 bases; nucleotides outside the gene matches: 7. This CDR3 comprises 14 residues. The V gene's germline CDR1 is SGDLS and CDR2 YYNGEE.

Only one count was recorded for this clone. The chain combines TRBV5-1 with TRBJ2-2; 13 bases are shared with TRBD2. The V gene end was trimmed by 4 bases and the J gene end by 5 bases; junction bases not matched to a gene: 8. The CDR3 loop spans 17 amino acids. Germline lookup yields CDR1 SGHRS and CDR2 YFSETQ. The CDR3 bases are TGCGCCAGCAGCCCCGGACTAGCGGGAGTGGAAACCGGGGAGCTGTTTTTT. It is translated as CASSPGLAGVETGELFF.

V is TRBV11-3 and J is TRBJ2-1; 10 nucleotides line up with TRBD2. The CDR3 is 16 residues long. After removal of 5 bases from V and 2 bases from J, the junction contained 6 bases not matched to a gene. Germline lookup yields CDR1 SGHNT and CDR2 YENEEA. The CDR3 DNA reads as TGTGCCAGCAGCCCCACTAGCGGGACCACCTACAATGAGCAGTTCTTC. Protein: CASSPTSGTTYNEQFF.

This sequence joins TRBV28 and TRBJ1-1; D is unclear. The V gene lost 9 bases and the J gene lost 1 base, with 6 bases spanning the gap. Germline lookup yields CDR1 MDHEN and CDR2 SYDVKM. CDR3 length: 11 residues. This chain's CDR3 is CASSRNTEAFF. CDR3 nucleotides: TGTGCCAGTTCTAGGAACACTGAAGCTTTCTTT.